This entry describes one TCR beta chain. The data were taken from a study of blood T cell repertoires in COVID-19. About the study: There were acute and convalescent COVID-19 samples, and they came from the United States, Italy and Spain. In each case, the material was cDNA or gDNA derived from T cells, B-cell-depleted T cells, or PBMCs.

V shed 5 bases, J shed 5 bases, and the junction held 6 bases outside the gene matches. The CDR3 extends over 16 amino acids. Germline V lookup: CDR1 SGHTA, CDR2 FQGNSA. Per the original data handling: Reference gene primers were amplified, and this amplification served to estimate nucleated cell counts. The data were produced by immunoSEQ multiplex PCR, yet TCRdb's version contains in-frame clones alone and is incomplete. That table furnishes V, J and clone size, whereas the DNA furnished D and trimming. The sample has around 250,000 clones, approximately 87% seen once. The rearrangement joins TRBV7-2 to TRBJ2-1; the match to TRBD2 covers 13 bases. This receptor was taken from a man aged 60 to 69 who had recovered from COVID-19. Sequencing was carried out using peripheral blood. CDR3 coding DNA: TGTGCCAGCAGCCGGATCGGACTAGCGGGGGACAATGAGCAGTTCTTC. It specifies CASSRIGLAGDNEQFF.